These 30 T cell receptor beta chains originate from one sample sequenced in a study of blood T cell repertoires in COVID-19. Clones were read by immunoSEQ multiplex PCR, and TCRdb kept only the in-frame ones, dropping some. The sample has 200,000 or so clones, 60% to 80% seen once. Input material: peripheral blood. The receptors were sampled from a man aged 55 to 69 with active or convalescent COVID-19.

The rearrangement links TRBV3-1 (or the pseudogene TRBV3-2) to TRBJ2-2; the D is unclear. The CDR3 contains 15 residues. V was shortened by 0 bases and J by 3 bases, with 8 bases between the two germline ends. In germline, CDR1 is LGHDT, CDR2 YNNKEL (reference sequence). CDR3 DNA sequence: TGTGCCAGCAGCCAAGAGGCCAGTTACACCGGGGAGCTGTTTTTT. Encoded protein: CASSQEASYTGELFF.

The chain uses TRBV9 and TRBJ1-1, with 7 positions matching TRBD1. The CDR3 length is 14 residues. The germline gives CDR1 SGDLS, CDR2 YYNGEE. Trimming removed 3 bases from V and 0 bases from J; junction bases left unmatched: 2. DNA of the CDR3: TGTGCCAGCAGCGCAGGGGGTTTGAACACTGAAGCTTTCTTT. The encoded protein is CASSAGGLNTEAFF.

J is TRBJ1-1 and V is TRBV7-8, with D tentatively TRBD1 (6 bases). The germline CDR1 and CDR2 sequences are SGHVS and FQNEAQ. V gave up 1 base and J gave up 5 bases, with 8 bases separating them. CDR3 size: 13 residues. The CDR3 here is CASSLDRATEAFF. For the CDR3, the DNA is TGTGCCAGCAGCTTAGACAGGGCGACTGAAGCTTTCTTT. Drawing the rest from reference TRBV7-8 and TRBJ1-1, the complete variable domain is GAGVSQSPRYKVAKRGQDVALRCDPISGHVSLFWYQQALGQGPEFLTYFQNEAQLDKSGLPSDRFFAERPEGSVSTLKIQRTQQEDSAVYLCASSLDRATEAFFGQGTRLTVV.

J is TRBJ2-7 and V is TRBV29-1; a possible D gene is TRBD2 (5 bases). This CDR3 has 13 amino acids. Germline V gene data show CDR1 as SQVTM and CDR2 as ANQGSEA. Trimming took off 8 bases at V and 2 bases at J, with 16 bases between the two ends. The CDR3: CSPRTRDTYEQYF. The CDR3 nucleotides are TGCAGCCCCCGTACTCGGGATACCTACGAGCAGTACTTC.

The V call is TRBV5-4, the J call TRBJ2-7; possible D gene TRBD1, 7 bases. The CDR3 has 13 amino acids. Deletions cut 0 bases from V and 7 bases from J, with 11 bases between. Germline V CDR1 and CDR2: SGHNT, YYREEE (reference sequence). The CDR3 region is CASSLDQGGEQYF. CDR3 DNA sequence: TGTGCCAGCAGCTTGGATCAGGGGGGTGAGCAGTACTTC.

The rearrangement uses TRBV11-2 and TRBJ2-5; TRBD1 aligns across 8 bases. The CDR3 is made up of 14 amino acids. Germline-derived CDR1 and CDR2 are SGHAT and FQNNGV. V gave up 3 bases and J gave up 5 bases; unmatched junction bases: 5. This CDR3 is CASSLTGVGETQYF. As DNA, the CDR3 is TGTGCCAGCAGCTTGACAGGGGTTGGGGAGACCCAGTACTTC.

The chain joins TRBV24-1 to TRBJ1-2; unclear D gene. V was trimmed by 4 bases and J by 7 bases, leaving 6 bases between them. The CDR3 loop spans 11 amino acids. The V gene's germline CDR1 is KGHDR and CDR2 SFDVKD. Here the CDR3 reads CATSDGGGYTF. In nucleotides, the CDR3 is TGTGCCACCAGTGACGGTGGTGGCTACACCTTC.

The chain couples TRBV11-2 to TRBJ2-7; perhaps TRBD2 as D (5 bases). CDR3 length: 15 amino acids. CDR1 is SGHAT, CDR2 FQNNGV, per germline. V was shortened by 3 bases and J by 0 bases, with 12 bases between the two germline ends. The DNA of the CDR3 is TGTGCCAGCAGCTTCGGTACTAGTCCCTCCTACGAGCAGTACTTC. It is translated as CASSFGTSPSYEQYF.

The genes are TRBV6-1 and TRBJ2-7; 10 positions match TRBD2. V was pared by 2 bases and J by 3 bases, with 4 bases of the junction left unmatched. The CDR3 totals 15 residues. From germline, CDR1 is MNHNS and CDR2 SASEGT. CDR3 protein: CASSERASGSYEQYF. DNA of the CDR3: TGTGCCAGCAGTGAACGGGCTAGCGGGAGCTACGAGCAGTACTTC.

Remarks on this clone: The same CDR3 arises from other DNA sequences in this sample as well. The chain links TRBV27 to TRBJ2-7, with 8 nucleotides matching TRBD1. V shed 5 bases and J 3 bases; nucleotides not matched to a gene: 3. CDR1 and CDR2 from the germline V gene are MNHEY and SMNVEV (reference sequence). This CDR3 has 13 residues. This chain's CDR3 is CASSTTGDYEQYF. CDR3 in DNA: TGTGCCAGCAGTACGACAGGGGACTACGAGCAGTACTTC.

This chain joins TRBV6-5 and TRBJ1-2; tentatively, D is TRBD1 (5 bases). The germline V gene has CDR1 MNHEY and CDR2 SVGAGI. Trimming cost V 2 bases and J 6 bases, with 13 bases left between them. The CDR3 totals 14 residues. The CDR3 spells CASSYKGRVNGYTF. CDR3 nucleotides: TGTGCCAGCAGTTACAAGGGGAGGGTAAATGGCTACACCTTC.

As DNA, the CDR3 is TGCGCCAGCGGGCTAGCGCCTGAGCAGTTCTTC. Amino acid sequence: CASGLAPEQFF. The gene calls are TRBV10-1 and TRBJ2-1; D perhaps matches TRBD2 (6 bases). The CDR3 sequence is 11 residues long. The V and J ends lost 8 bases and 9 bases respectively, with 11 bases between them. The germline CDR1 and CDR2 sequences are WNHNN and SYGVQD (reference sequence).

The CDR3 loop reads CASSVTGPQHF. CDR3 in DNA: TGTGCCAGCAGCGTTACAGGGCCCCAGCATTTT. V gene TRBV2 combines with J gene TRBJ1-5; possible D gene TRBD1, 5 bases. Germline values: CDR1 SNHLY, CDR2 FYNNEI. The CDR3 length is 11 residues. V gave up 6 bases and J gave up 9 bases, with 9 bases separating them.

This chain links TRBV6-2 or TRBV6-3 with TRBJ2-2; a possible D gene is TRBD2 (5 bases). V gave up 2 bases and J gave up 1 base, with 8 bases separating them. Germline CDR1 MNHEY, CDR2 SVGEGT. The CDR3 covers 15 residues. The CDR3 spells CASSYGLMNTGELFF. The CDR3 DNA reads TGTGCCAGCAGTTACGGACTGATGAACACCGGGGAGCTGTTTTTT.

This clone has a count of ten or more. J is TRBJ2-1 and V is TRBV27; 9 positions agree with TRBD2. V shed 5 bases and J 0 bases; nucleotides not matched to a gene: 5. Per the germline V gene, CDR1 is MNHEY and CDR2 is SMNVEV (reference sequence). The CDR3 spans 16 residues. The CDR3 here is CASSPLSGSSYNEQFF. The DNA for the CDR3 is TGTGCCAGCAGTCCTCTTAGCGGGAGCTCCTACAATGAGCAGTTCTTC.

The chain uses TRBV24-1 and TRBJ2-5; 9 bases are shared with TRBD2. The CDR3 spans 15 residues. The germline V gene encodes CDR1 KGHDR and CDR2 SFDVKD. V shed 6 bases, J shed 5 bases, and the junction held 9 bases outside the gene matches. CDR3 nucleotides: TGTGCCACCAGTTCTCCGACTAGCGGATTGGAGACCCAGTACTTC. The encoded protein is CATSSPTSGLETQYF.

This chain uses TRBV24-1 with TRBJ2-7, with D possibly TRBD1 on 6 matching bases. The CDR3 is made up of 15 amino acids. Trimming stripped 6 bases from V and 0 bases from J, with 14 bases between. Germline V gene lookup returns CDR1 KGHDR and CDR2 SFDVKD. CDR3 loop: CATSPGQRGSYEQYF. The CDR3 nucleotides are TGTGCCACCAGTCCCGGACAGAGGGGCTCCTACGAGCAGTACTTC.

The chain links TRBV4-1 to TRBJ1-4; no firm D call. CDR1 is MGHRA and CDR2 is YSYEKL in the germline V gene. The CDR3 runs to 13 residues. V was shortened by 4 bases and J by 8 bases, with 11 bases between the two germline ends. The CDR3 spells CASSPLRKEKLFF. For the CDR3, the DNA is TGCGCCAGCAGCCCCTTGAGGAAGGAAAAACTGTTTTTT.

This clone was seen just once. The chain is built from TRBV6-1 and TRBJ2-7; 7 bases match TRBD2. The CDR3 consists of 17 residues. V shed 0 bases and J 1 base; nucleotides not matched to a gene: 9. CDR1 MNHNS and CDR2 SASEGT come from the germline V gene. The CDR3 nucleotides read TGTGCCAGCAGTGAAGCGGTGGGAGCGGGACGGTCCTACGAGCAGTACTTC. Translating it yields CASSEAVGAGRSYEQYF.

The gene calls are TRBV28 and TRBJ2-3, with D possibly TRBD2 on 7 matching bases. Per germline, CDR1 MDHEN and CDR2 SYDVKM. There are 14 residues in the CDR3. V was pared by 5 bases and J by 4 bases, with 13 bases between. The DNA of the CDR3 is TGTGCCAGCAGTATAGGGAGGGGGGCAGATACGCAGTATTTT. Its protein product is CASSIGRGADTQYF.

V is TRBV30 and J is TRBJ2-7; no firm D call. The CDR3 is made up of 11 amino acids. The V end lost 1 base, the J end lost 8 bases, and 9 bases lay between the germline ends. CDR1 and CDR2 (germline): GTSNPN, SVGIG (reference sequence). The CDR3 DNA follows: TGTGCCTGGAGTGCCTCAGGCAAGCAGTACTTC. This codes for CAWSASGKQYF. The variable domain in full, completed from reference TRBV30 and TRBJ2-7, reads SQTIHQWPATLVQPVGSPLSLECTVEGTSNPNLYWYRQAAGRGLQLLFYSVGIGQISSEVPQNLSASRPQDRQFILSSKKLLLSDSGFYLCAWSASGKQYFGPGTRLTVT.

This clone was seen a few times. V gene TRBV12-3 or TRBV12-4 combines with J gene TRBJ1-4; possibly TRBD1 for D (6 bases). Trimming removed 3 bases from V and 6 bases from J, with 8 bases in between. This CDR3 is 13 amino acids long. The CDR3 here is CASSFGQYEKLFF. The CDR3 bases are TGTGCCAGCAGTTTCGGACAGTATGAAAAACTGTTTTTT.

The chain couples TRBV5-1 to TRBJ2-1, with TRBD1 matching over 7 bases. CDR1 SGHRS and CDR2 YFSETQ come from the germline V gene. Trimming at V came to 5 bases and at J to 5 bases, leaving 1 base not matched to a gene. The CDR3 sequence is 12 residues long. This chain's CDR3 is CASSTGDNEQFF. Here the CDR3 DNA reads TGCGCCAGCAGTACAGGGGACAATGAGCAGTTCTTC.

This clone was seen a few times. The CDR3 region has the DNA TGTGCCAGCAGCTCGGACAGGGGGCATGGCTACACCTTC. Amino acid sequence: CASSSDRGHGYTF. The chain joins TRBV7-3 to TRBJ1-2, with 11 bases matching TRBD1. V shed 4 bases, J shed 6 bases, and the junction held 1 base outside the gene matches. Germline lookup yields CDR1 SGHTA and CDR2 FQGTGA. This CDR3 comprises 13 residues.

The chain employs TRBV29-1 and TRBJ1-2; D not certain. There are 13 residues in the CDR3. V lost 0 bases to trimming and J lost 3 bases, with 8 bases between them. CDR1 and CDR2 (germline): SQVTM, ANQGSEA. CDR3: CSVEDLTDYGYTF. CDR3 sequence (DNA): TGCAGCGTTGAAGATCTAACAGACTATGGCTACACCTTC.

The sample holds a few counts of this clone. This sequence joins TRBV7-9 and TRBJ2-7; no reliable D call. Trimming shortened V by 4 bases and J by 7 bases, and 17 bases separated the two germline ends. The CDR3 consists of 14 residues. Germline lookup yields CDR1 SEHNR and CDR2 FQNEAQ (reference sequence). In DNA, the CDR3 is TGTGCCAGCAGCTCTCCGGGTTCCCTGCGGGAGCAGTACTTC. Amino acids: CASSSPGSLREQYF.

The chain links TRBV19 to TRBJ2-7, with D possibly TRBD2 on 7 matching bases. Germline-derived CDR1 and CDR2 are LNHDA and SQIVND (reference sequence). V gave up 5 bases and J gave up 5 bases, with 16 bases separating them. This CDR3 is built from 14 residues. CDR3 region: CASSLRGGGDEQYF. CDR3 bases: TGTGCCAGTAGTCTCAGAGGAGGGGGGGACGAGCAGTACTTC.

V gene TRBV6-5 combines with J gene TRBJ2-3; 9 nucleotides agree with TRBD2. The V gene's germline CDR1 is MNHEY and CDR2 SVGAGI. The CDR3 covers 13 residues. The V gene end was trimmed by 5 bases and the J gene end by 7 bases; junction bases not matched to a gene: 4. CDR3 sequence: CASSPSGRYTQYF. For the CDR3, the DNA is TGTGCCAGCAGTCCGAGCGGGAGGTATACGCAGTATTTT.

The chain uses TRBV14 and TRBJ1-3; no clear D. There are 16 residues in the CDR3. The V end lost 4 bases, the J end lost 0 bases, and 13 bases lay between the germline ends. Germline CDR1 SGHDN, CDR2 FVKESK. The DNA for the CDR3 is TGTGCCAGCAGCCCCCATCGACGGAGCTCTGGAAACACCATATATTTT. Translating gives CASSPHRRSSGNTIYF.

The rearrangement links TRBV5-4 to TRBJ2-7, with a weak D call TRBD1 (6 bases). The germline V and J ends were trimmed by 4 bases and 2 bases, with 13 bases remaining between them. This CDR3 has 14 amino acids. In germline, CDR1 is SGHNT, CDR2 YYREEE (reference sequence). The CDR3 sequence: CASSLGHLAYEQYF. The CDR3 DNA is TGTGCCAGCAGCCTGGGACATCTCGCCTACGAGCAGTACTTC.